Sequencing of this T cell receptor beta chain was carried out in a study of CD8 T cells in ankylosing spondylitis. Study-wide results and caveats: For ankylosing spondylitis blood, a TCR beta motif of 7 or 8 highly homologous variants appeared characteristic.

The table lists this clonotype with many counts. What it recognizes is unknown. CDR1 and CDR2 (germline): MNHEY, SMNVEV (reference sequence). V gave up 7 bases and J gave up 3 bases; unmatched junction bases: 5. The CDR3 is 13 residues long. Scientists made TCR beta libraries using quantitative 5'-RACE with molecular barcodes. TCRdb used MiXCR to reprocess the 5' RACE reads, holding one entry per CDR3 protein. The sample gives roughly 230,000 distinct CDR3 sequences, 8% to 11% of which show up once; 2% to 3% is in the top ten. The clonotype comes from a male donor with ankylosing spondylitis or in good health (not recorded which). V usage is TRBV27 and J usage is TRBJ1-1, with 7 bases matching TRBD1. The sample comprised blood, either unsorted or a sorted T cell fraction (not recorded which). This CDR3 is CASKTGRDTEAFF. The CDR3 DNA reads as TGTGCCAGCAAGACAGGGCGGGACACTGAAGCTTTCTTT.